This TCR beta chain was captured in a study of response to subunit inactivated influenza vaccine. Findings and caveats of the study: Every seasonal influenza vaccination brings in few new T cells, the authors suggested.

The germline V gene has CDR1 KGHDR and CDR2 SFDVKD. The length of the CDR3 is 15 residues. Trimming shortened V by 2 bases and J by 1 base, and 7 bases separated the two germline ends. The table lists this clonotype with a few counts. Its antigen is not known. TCRdb re-called the RT-PCR reads through MiXCR, storing one row per CDR3 protein. Of roughly 500,000 distinct CDR3 sequences listed, 15% to 20% are singletons. The starting material was CD4+ T cells sorted from PBMCs, obtained around 25 months after vaccination. The clonotype was recovered from a man between 45 and 75 years old who received an inactivated influenza vaccine. The chain carries TRBV24-1 and TRBJ2-2; possible D gene TRBD1, 5 bases. CDR3 DNA: TGTGCCACCAGTGATTACGGACAGAACACCGGGGAGCTGTTTTTT. This codes for CATSDYGQNTGELFF.